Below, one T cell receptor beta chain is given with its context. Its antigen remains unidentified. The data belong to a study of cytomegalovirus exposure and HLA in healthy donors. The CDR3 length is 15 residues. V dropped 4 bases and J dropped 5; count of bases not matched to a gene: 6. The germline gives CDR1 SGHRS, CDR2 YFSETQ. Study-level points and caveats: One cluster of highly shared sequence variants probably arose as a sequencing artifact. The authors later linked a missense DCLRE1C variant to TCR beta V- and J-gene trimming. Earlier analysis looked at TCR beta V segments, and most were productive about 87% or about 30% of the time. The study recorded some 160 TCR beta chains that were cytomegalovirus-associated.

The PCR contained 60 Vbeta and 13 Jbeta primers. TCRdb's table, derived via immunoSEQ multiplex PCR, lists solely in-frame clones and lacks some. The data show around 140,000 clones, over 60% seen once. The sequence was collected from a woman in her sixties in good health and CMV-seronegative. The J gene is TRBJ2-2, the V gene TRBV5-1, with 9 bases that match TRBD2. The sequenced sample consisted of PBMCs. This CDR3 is CASSPGGGETGELFF. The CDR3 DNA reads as TGCGCCAGCAGCCCAGGCGGGGGGGAAACCGGGGAGCTGTTTTTT.